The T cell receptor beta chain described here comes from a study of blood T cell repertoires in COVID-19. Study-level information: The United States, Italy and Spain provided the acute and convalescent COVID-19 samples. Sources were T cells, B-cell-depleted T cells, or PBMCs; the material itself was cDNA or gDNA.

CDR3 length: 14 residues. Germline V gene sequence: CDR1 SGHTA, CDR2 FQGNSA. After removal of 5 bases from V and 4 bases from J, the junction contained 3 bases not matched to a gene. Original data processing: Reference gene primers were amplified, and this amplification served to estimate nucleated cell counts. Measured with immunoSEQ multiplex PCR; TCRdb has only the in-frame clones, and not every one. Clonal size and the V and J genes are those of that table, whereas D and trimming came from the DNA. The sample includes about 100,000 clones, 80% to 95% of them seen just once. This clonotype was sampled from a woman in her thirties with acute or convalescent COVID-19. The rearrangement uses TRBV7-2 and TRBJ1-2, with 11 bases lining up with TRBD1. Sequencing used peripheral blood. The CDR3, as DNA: TGTGCCAGCAGCCGCGGGACAGGGGGCTATGGCTACACCTTC. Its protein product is CASSRGTGGYGYTF.